These 10 T cell receptor beta chains were sequenced from one sample in a study of T cells expressing NK-cell markers. TCRdb reprocessed the 5' RACE reads and stores each CDR3 protein as one record, lacking DNA. The sample has approximately 380,000 distinct CDR3 sequences. Material for sequencing was blood T cells: a sorted CD56 or NKG2C T cell subset, CD4+ or CD8+ T cells, or bulk PBMC T cells (not recorded which). All receptors come from a man aged 18-75 years in good health.

CDR3 amino acids: CASSFVEGGETQYF. The chain is built from TRBV5-6 and TRBJ2-5; TCRdb lists TRBD2, though no DNA is available to test this call. The CDR3 runs 14 residues. Germline lookup yields CDR1 SGHDT and CDR2 YYEEEE.

The chain links TRBV12-3 or TRBV12-4 to TRBJ1-2. CDR3 length: 14 amino acids. CDR3 region: CASRISGRRSGYTF.

This rearrangement joins TRBV19 to TRBJ1-5. The CDR3 is 15 amino acids. CDR1 is LNHDA, CDR2 SQIVND, per germline (reference sequence). CDR3 amino acids: CASSTLGGVHQPQHF.

The chain joins TRBV29-1 to TRBJ2-7; TCRdb's assignment of TRBD1 cannot be checked, as there is no DNA. This CDR3 is 16 amino acids long. Germline values: CDR1 SQVTM, CDR2 ANQGSEA. The CDR3 spells CSVAHALTGGPYEQYF.

This CDR3 reads CASSLYPRADYGYTF. The chain recombines TRBV7-2 with TRBJ1-2. This CDR3 is 15 amino acids long. The V gene's germline CDR1 is SGHTA and CDR2 FQGNSA.

V is TRBV11-2 and J is TRBJ2-1; the TCRdb D gene call, TRBD2, has no DNA to confirm it. Germline V CDR1 and CDR2: SGHAT, FQNNGV. The CDR3 contains 18 residues. The CDR3 sequence: CASSLLGALAASYNEQFF.

The rearrangement links TRBV5-1 to TRBJ1-4; TCRdb gives TRBD1 as the D gene, but with no DNA this cannot be confirmed. The CDR3 runs to 16 residues. Per germline, CDR1 SGHRS and CDR2 YFSETQ. The CDR3 spells CASSLDGDRANEKLFF.

CDR3 residues: CASSPPNGDLDEQFF. The rearrangement uses TRBV18 and TRBJ2-1. This CDR3 has 15 amino acids. Germline V gene sequence: CDR1 KGHSH, CDR2 LQKENI.

The chain has TRBV2 and TRBJ1-6; without DNA, the TCRdb call of TRBD1 cannot be checked. Germline values: CDR1 SNHLY, CDR2 FYNNEI. This CDR3 comprises 14 residues. CDR3 amino acids: CASSSGGDGTPLHF.

The chain combines TRBV25-1 with TRBJ2-5. Looked up from germline, CDR1 is MGHDK and CDR2 is SYGVNS. The CDR3 is made up of 14 amino acids. Here the CDR3 reads CASSVSMLGETQYF.